This TCR beta chain was sequenced for a study of cytomegalovirus exposure and HLA in healthy donors. Study-level points and caveats: Cytomegalovirus-associated status was assigned to 150 to 200 TCR beta chains. Sequencing likely produced, as an artifact, a cluster of highly shared sequence variants.

The germline V gene has CDR1 SGDLS and CDR2 YYNGEE. The CDR3 sequence is 15 residues long. V lost 4 bases, J lost 6 bases, and 9 bases stayed unmatched. The PCR ran on 60 Vbeta and 13 Jbeta primers. Sequencing was performed with immunoSEQ multiplex PCR; in TCRdb, only in-frame clones are kept and a portion is missing. The data show over 200,000 clones, about 80% seen once. Points on this clone: Its antigen is as yet unknown.

The sequence was collected from a male donor in good health and CMV-seronegative. The chain links TRBV9 to TRBJ2-3; 9 positions match TRBD2. Sequenced input: PBMCs. Here the CDR3 reads CASSPGGLAGDTQYF. In DNA form, the CDR3 reads TGTGCCAGCAGCCCTGGAGGCCTAGCGGGGGATACGCAGTATTTT.